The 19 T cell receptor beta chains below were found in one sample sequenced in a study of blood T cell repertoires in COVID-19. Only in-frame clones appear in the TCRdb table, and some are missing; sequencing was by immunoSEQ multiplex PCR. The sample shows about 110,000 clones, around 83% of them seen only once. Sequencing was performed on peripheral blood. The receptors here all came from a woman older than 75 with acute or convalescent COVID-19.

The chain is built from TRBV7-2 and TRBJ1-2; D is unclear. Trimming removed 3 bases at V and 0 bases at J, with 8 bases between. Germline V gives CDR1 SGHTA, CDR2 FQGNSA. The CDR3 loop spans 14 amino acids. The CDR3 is CASSFSDTNYGYTF. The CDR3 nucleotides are TGTGCCAGCAGCTTCAGCGATACTAACTATGGCTACACCTTC.

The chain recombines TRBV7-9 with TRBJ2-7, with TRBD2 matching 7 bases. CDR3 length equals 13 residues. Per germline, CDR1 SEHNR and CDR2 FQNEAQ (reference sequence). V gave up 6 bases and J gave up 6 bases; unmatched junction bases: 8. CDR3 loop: CASSYTTGGEQYV. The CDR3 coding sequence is TGTGCCAGCAGTTATACGACGGGGGGCGAGCAGTACGTC.

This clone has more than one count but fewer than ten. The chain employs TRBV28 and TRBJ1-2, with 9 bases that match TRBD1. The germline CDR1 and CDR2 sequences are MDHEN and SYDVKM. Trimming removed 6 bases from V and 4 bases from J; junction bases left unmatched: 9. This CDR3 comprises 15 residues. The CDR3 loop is CASSLQGARGYGYTF. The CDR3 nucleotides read TGTGCCAGCAGCTTACAGGGGGCGCGGGGCTATGGCTACACCTTC.

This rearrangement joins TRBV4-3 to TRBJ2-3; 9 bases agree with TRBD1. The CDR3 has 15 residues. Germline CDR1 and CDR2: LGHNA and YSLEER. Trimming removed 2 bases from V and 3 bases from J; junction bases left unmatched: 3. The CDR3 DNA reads TGCGCCAGCAGCCAAACAGGGGGCTGGACAGATACGCAGTATTTT. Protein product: CASSQTGGWTDTQYF.

CDR3 sequence: CASSSPRDTLYGYTF. The CDR3 coding sequence is TGTGCCAGCAGCTCACCCAGGGACACCCTCTATGGCTACACCTTC. The V and J genes are TRBV5-4 and TRBJ1-2; a possible D gene is TRBD1 (6 bases). CDR1 is SGHNT and CDR2 is YYREEE in the germline V gene (reference sequence). Trimming took off 3 bases at V and 4 bases at J, with 16 bases between the two ends. CDR3 size: 15 residues.

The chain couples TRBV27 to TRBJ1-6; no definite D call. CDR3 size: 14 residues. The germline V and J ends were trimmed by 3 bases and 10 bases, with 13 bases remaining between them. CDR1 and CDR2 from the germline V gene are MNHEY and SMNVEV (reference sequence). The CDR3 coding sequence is TGTGCCAGCAGTTTCGGCGGGAGTACGTCACCCCTCCACTTT. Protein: CASSFGGSTSPLHF.

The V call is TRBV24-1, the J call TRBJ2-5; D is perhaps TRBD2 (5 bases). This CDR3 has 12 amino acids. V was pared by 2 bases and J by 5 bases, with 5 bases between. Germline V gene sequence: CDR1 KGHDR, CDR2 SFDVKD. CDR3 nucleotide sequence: TGTGCCACCAGTGATTGGGAGGAGACCCAGTACTTC. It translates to CATSDWEETQYF.

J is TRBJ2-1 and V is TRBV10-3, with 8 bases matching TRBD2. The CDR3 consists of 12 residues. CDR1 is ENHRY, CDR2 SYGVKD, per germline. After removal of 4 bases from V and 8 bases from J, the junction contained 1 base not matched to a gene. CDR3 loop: CAISAGLDEQFF. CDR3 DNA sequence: TGTGCCATCAGTGCGGGACTAGATGAGCAGTTCTTC.

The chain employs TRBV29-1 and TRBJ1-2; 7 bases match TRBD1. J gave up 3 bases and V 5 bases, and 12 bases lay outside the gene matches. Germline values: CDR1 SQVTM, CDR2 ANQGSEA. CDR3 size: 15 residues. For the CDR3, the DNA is TGCAGCGTTACCTATCCTGGACAGGTCGACTATGGCTACACCTTC. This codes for CSVTYPGQVDYGYTF.

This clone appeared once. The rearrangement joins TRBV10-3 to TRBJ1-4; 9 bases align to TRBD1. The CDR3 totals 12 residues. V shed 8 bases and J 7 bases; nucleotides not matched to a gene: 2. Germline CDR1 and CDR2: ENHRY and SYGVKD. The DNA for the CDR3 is TGTGCCATCGGGACAGGGAGTGAAAAACTGTTTTTT. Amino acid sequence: CAIGTGSEKLFF.

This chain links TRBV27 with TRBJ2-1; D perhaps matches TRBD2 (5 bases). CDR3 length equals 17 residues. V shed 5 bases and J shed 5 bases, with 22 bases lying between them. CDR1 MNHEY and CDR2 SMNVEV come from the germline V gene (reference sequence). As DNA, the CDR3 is TGTGCCAGCAGTCAACGTACTAGTTATGGGCTACACAATGAGCAGTTCTTC. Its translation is CASSQRTSYGLHNEQFF.

The CDR3 here is CASSQQGSGTGELFF. The DNA for the CDR3 is TGCGCCAGCAGCCAACAGGGTAGCGGGACCGGGGAGCTGTTTTTT. V is TRBV4-1 and J is TRBJ2-2; 7 bases are shared with TRBD2. CDR3 length equals 15 residues. J lost 5 bases, V lost 2 bases, and 5 bases had no gene match. Germline V gene sequence: CDR1 MGHRA, CDR2 YSYEKL.

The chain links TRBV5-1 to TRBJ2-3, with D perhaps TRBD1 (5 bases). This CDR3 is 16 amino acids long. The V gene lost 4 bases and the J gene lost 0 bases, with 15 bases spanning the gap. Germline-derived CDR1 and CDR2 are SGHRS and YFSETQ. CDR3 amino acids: CASSPEVAGSTDTQYF. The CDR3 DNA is TGCGCCAGCAGCCCCGAGGTGGCAGGGAGCACAGATACGCAGTATTTT. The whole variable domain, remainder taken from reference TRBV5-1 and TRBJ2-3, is KAGVTQTPRYLIKTRGQQVTLSCSPISGHRSVSWYQQTPGQGLQFLFEYFSETQRNKGNFPGRFSGRQFSNSRSEMNVSTLELGDSALYLCASSPEVAGSTDTQYFGPGTRLTVL.

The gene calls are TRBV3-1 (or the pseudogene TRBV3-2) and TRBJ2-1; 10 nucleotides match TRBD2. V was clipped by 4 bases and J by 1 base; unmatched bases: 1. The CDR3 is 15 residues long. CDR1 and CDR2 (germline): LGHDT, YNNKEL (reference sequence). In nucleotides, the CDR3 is TGTGCCAGCAGCCTTAGCGGGGGGTCCTACAATGAGCAGTTCTTC. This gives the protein CASSLSGGSYNEQFF.

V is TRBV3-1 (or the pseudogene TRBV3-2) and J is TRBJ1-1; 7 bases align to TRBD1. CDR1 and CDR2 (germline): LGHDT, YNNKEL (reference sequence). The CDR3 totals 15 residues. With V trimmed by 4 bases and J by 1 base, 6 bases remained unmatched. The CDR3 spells CASSLSDRWNTEAFF. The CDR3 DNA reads TGTGCCAGCAGCCTATCGGACAGGTGGAACACTGAAGCTTTCTTT.

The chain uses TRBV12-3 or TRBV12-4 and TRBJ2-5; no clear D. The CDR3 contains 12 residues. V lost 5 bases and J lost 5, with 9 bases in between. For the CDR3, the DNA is TGTGCCAGCAGTACACCCGGGGAGACCCAGTACTTC. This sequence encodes CASSTPGETQYF.

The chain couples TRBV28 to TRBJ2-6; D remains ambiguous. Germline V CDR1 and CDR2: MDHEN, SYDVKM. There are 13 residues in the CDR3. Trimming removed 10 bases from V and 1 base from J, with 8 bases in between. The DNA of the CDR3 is TGTGCCACCGAACTTTCTGGGGCCAACGTCCTGACTTTC. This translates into CATELSGANVLTF.

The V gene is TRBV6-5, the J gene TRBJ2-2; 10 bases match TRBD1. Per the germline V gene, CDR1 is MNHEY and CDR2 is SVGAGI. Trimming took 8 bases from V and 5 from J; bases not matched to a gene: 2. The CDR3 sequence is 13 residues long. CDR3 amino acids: CASQGQGTGELFF. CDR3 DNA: TGTGCCAGCCAGGGACAGGGGACCGGGGAGCTGTTTTTT.

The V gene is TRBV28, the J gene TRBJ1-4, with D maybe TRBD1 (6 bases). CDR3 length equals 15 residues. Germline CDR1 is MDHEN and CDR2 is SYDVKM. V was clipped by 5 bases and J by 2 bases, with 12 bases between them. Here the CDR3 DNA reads TGTGCCAGCAGTCTTACAGGGACCACTAATGAAAAACTGTTTTTT. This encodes CASSLTGTTNEKLFF.